This T cell receptor (beta chain) was identified in a study of long-term antiretroviral therapy in people with HIV. Trimming left V 4 bases short and J 1 base short, with 2 bases between. Per germline, CDR1 SGHVS and CDR2 FQNEAQ. The CDR3 totals 12 residues. Running of the v3.0 immunoSEQ assay took place at survey level. Assay: immunoSEQ multiplex PCR; the TCRdb copy retains only in-frame clones and omits some. The sample holds about 24,000 clones, around four fifths seen once. Concerning this clone: Its antigen is undetermined.

General observations from the study: The clones with expansion before ART were dominant in the repertoire at all time points. Repertoires from HIV showed CDR3 length ranges narrower than those of controls. Participants lacked recorded data on ART adherence, viral resistance or therapy changes.

The chain links TRBV7-8 to TRBJ2-4; D call uncertain. Material: unsorted PBMCs, obtained 4.2 to 4.5 years after starting antiretroviral therapy. This TCR derives from a man in his thirties or forties with HIV. The CDR3 loop reads CASSSAKNIQYF. CDR3 sequence (DNA): TGTGCCAGCAGCTCGGCCAAAAACATTCAGTACTTC. Full variable domain (remainder filled in from reference TRBV7-8 and TRBJ2-4): GAGVSQSPRYKVAKRGQDVALRCDPISGHVSLFWYQQALGQGPEFLTYFQNEAQLDKSGLPSDRFFAERPEGSVSTLKIQRTQQEDSAVYLCASSSAKNIQYFGAGTRLSVL.